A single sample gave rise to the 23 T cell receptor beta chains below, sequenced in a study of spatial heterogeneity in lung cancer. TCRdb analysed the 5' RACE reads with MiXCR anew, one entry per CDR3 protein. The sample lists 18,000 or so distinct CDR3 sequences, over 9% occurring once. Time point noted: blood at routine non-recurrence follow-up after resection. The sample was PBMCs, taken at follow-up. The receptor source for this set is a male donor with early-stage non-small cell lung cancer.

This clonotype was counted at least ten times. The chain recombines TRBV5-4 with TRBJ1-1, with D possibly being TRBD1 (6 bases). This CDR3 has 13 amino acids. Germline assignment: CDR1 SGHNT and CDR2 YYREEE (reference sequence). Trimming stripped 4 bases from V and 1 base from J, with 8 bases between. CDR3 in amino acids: CASSPGQNTEAFF. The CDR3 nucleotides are TGTGCCAGCAGCCCGGGACAGAACACTGAAGCTTTCTTT.

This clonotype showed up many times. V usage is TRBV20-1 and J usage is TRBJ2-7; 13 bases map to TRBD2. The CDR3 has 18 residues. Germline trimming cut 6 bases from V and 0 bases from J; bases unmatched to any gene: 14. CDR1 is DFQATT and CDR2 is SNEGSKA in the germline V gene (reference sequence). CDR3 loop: CSAPHLTSGRSSSYEQYF. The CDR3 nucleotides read TGCAGTGCCCCACACCTGACTAGCGGGAGGTCGAGCTCCTACGAGCAGTACTTC.

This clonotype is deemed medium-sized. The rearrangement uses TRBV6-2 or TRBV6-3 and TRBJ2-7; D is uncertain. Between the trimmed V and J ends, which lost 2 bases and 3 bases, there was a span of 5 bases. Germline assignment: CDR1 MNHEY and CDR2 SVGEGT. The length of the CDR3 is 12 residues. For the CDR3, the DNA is TGTGCCAGCAGTTACCGGGTCTACGAGCAGTACTTC. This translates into CASSYRVYEQYF.

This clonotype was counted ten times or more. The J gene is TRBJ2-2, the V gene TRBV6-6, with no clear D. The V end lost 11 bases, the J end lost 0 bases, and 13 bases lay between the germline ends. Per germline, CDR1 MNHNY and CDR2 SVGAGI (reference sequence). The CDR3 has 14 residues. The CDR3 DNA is TGTGCCGGACGTCCAGGCGCGAACACCGGGGAGCTGTTTTTT. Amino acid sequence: CAGRPGANTGELFF.

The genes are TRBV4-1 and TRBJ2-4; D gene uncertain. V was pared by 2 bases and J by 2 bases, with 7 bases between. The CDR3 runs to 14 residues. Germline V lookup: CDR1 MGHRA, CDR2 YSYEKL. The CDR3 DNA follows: TGCGCCAGCAGCCAACCCGGTACCAAAAACATTCAGTACTTC. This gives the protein CASSQPGTKNIQYF.

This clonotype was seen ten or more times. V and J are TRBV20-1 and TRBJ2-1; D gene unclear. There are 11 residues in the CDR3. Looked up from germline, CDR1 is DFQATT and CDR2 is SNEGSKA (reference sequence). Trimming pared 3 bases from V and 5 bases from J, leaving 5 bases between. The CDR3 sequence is CSASPHNEQFF. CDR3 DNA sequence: TGCAGTGCTAGCCCACACAATGAGCAGTTCTTC.

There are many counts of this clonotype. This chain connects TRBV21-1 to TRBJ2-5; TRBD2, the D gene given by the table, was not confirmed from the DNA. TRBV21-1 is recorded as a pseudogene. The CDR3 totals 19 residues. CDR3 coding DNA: TGTGCCAGCCTGACGGACGACACGGAGGTTACGGAGGGACAAGAGACCCAGTACTTC. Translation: CASLTDDTEVTEGQETQYF.

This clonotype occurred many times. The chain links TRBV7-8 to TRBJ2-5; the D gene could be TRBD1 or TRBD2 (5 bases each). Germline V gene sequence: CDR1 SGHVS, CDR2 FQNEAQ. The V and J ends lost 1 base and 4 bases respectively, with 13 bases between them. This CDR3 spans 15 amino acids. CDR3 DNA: TGTGCCAGCAGCTTAGGGGGGATGGTAGCAGAGACCCAGTACTTC. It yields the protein CASSLGGMVAETQYF. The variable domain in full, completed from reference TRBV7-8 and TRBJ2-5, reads GAGVSQSPRYKVAKRGQDVALRCDPISGHVSLFWYQQALGQGPEFLTYFQNEAQLDKSGLPSDRFFAERPEGSVSTLKIQRTQQEDSAVYLCASSLGGMVAETQYFGPGTRLLVL.

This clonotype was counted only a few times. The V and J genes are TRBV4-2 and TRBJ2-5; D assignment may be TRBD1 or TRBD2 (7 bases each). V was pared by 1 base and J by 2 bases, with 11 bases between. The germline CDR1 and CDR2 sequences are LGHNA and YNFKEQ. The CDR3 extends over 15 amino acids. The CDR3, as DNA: TGTGCCAGCAGCCAAGGGCAGGGGGGGCAAGAGACCCAGTACTTC. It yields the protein CASSQGQGGQETQYF.

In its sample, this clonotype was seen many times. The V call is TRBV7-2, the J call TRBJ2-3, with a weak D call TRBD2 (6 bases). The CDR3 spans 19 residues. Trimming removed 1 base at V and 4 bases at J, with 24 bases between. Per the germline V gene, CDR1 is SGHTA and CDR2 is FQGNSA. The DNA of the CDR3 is TGTGCCAGCAGCTTAGGGTTCTGGAGGGCTCCTAGCGCGTCAGATACGCAGTATTTT. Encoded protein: CASSLGFWRAPSASDTQYF.

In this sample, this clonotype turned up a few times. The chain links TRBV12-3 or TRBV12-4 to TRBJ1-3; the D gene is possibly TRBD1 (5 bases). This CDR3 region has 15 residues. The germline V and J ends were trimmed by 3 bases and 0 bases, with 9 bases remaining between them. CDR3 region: CASSFTGPSGNTIYF. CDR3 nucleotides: TGTGCCAGCAGTTTTACAGGCCCCTCTGGAAACACCATATATTTT.

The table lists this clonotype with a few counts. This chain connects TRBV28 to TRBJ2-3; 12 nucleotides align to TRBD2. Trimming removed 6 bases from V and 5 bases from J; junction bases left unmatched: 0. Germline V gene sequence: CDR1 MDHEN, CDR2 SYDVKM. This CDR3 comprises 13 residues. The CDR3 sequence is CASRLAGGDTQYF. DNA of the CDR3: TGTGCCAGCAGACTAGCGGGAGGAGATACGCAGTATTTT.

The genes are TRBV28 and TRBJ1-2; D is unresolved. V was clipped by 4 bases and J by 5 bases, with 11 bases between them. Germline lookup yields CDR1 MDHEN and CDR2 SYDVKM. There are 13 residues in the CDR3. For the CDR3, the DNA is TGTGCCAGCAGTTCGGGTAGAGCTTATGGCTACACCTTC. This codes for CASSSGRAYGYTF.

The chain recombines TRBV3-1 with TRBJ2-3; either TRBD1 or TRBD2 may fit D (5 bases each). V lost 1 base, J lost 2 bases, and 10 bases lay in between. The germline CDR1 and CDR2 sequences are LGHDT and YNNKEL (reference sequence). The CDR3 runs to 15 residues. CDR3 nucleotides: TGTGCCAGCAGCCAAGCGGGGCCATCCACAGATACGCAGTATTTT. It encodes CASSQAGPSTDTQYF.

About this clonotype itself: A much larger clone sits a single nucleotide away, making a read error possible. CDR3 in amino acids: CVTSDFSGGGEKLFF. The CDR3 region has the DNA TGTGTCACCAGTGATTTCTCAGGGGGCGGTGAAAAACTGTTTTTT. The V and J genes are TRBV24-1 and TRBJ1-4, with 8 nucleotides matching TRBD1. The CDR3 covers 15 residues. The V gene's germline CDR1 is KGHDR and CDR2 SFDVKD.

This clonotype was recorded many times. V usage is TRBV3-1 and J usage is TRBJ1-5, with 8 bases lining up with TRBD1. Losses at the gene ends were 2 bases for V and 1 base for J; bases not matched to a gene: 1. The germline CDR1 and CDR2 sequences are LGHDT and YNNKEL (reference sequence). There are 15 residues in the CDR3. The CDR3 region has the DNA TGTGCCAGCAGCCAACGACAGGGGAGCAATCAGCCCCAGCATTTT. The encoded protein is CASSQRQGSNQPQHF. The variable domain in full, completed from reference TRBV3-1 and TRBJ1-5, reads DTAVSQTPKYLVTQMGNDKSIKCEQNLGHDTMYWYKQDSKKFLKIMFSYNNKELIINETVPNRFSPKSPDKAHLNLHINSLELGDSAVYFCASSQRQGSNQPQHFGDGTRLSIL.

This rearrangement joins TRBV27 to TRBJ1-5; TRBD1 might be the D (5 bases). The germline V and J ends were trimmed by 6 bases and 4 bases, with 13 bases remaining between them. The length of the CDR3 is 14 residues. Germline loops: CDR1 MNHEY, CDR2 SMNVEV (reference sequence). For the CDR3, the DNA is TGTGCCAGCAGAAGGGACGGCCTGAATCAGCCCCAGCATTTT. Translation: CASRRDGLNQPQHF.

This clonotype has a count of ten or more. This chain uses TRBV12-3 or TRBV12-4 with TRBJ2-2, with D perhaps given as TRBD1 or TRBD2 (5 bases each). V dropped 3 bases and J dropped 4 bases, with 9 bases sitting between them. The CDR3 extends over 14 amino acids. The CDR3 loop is CASSFGGSTGELFF. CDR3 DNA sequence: TGTGCCAGCAGTTTTGGGGGTTCCACCGGGGAGCTGTTTTTT.

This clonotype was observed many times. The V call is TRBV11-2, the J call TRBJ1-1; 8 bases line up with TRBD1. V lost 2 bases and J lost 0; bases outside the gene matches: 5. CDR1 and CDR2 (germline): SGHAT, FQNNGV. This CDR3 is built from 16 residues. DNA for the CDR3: TGTGCCAGCAGCTTATCAGGGGGCCTTTTGAACACTGAAGCTTTCTTT. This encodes CASSLSGGLLNTEAFF.

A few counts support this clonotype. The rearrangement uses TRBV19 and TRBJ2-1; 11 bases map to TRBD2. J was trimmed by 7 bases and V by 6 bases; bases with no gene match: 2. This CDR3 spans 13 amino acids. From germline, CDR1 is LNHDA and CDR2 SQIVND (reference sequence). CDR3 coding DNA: TGTGCCAGTAGACTAGCGGGGGCGAATGAGCAGTTCTTC. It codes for CASRLAGANEQFF.

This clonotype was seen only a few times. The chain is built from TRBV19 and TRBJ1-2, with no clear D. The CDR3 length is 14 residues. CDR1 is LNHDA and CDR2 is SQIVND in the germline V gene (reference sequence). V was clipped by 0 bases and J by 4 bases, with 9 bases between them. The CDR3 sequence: CASSIDHPPYGYTF. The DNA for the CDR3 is TGTGCCAGTAGTATAGATCATCCACCCTATGGCTACACCTTC.

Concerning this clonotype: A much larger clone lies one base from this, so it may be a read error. CDR3 in amino acids: CASSPRDRRHDEQYF. In nucleotides, the CDR3 is TGTGCCAGCAGCCCAAGGGACAGGAGGCATGACGAGCAGTACTTC. The gene calls are TRBV7-9 and TRBJ2-7, with 8 bases matching TRBD1. Germline V gene lookup returns CDR1 SEHNR and CDR2 FQNEAQ (reference sequence). CDR3 length: 15 residues. The ends lost 5 bases at V and 5 bases at J; junction bases unmatched: 11.

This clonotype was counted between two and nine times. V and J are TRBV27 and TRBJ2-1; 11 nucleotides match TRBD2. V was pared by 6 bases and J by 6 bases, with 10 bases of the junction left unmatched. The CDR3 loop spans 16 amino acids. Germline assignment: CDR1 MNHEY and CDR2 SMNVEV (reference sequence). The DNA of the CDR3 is TGTGCCAGCAGCTCCCCACTAGCGGGAGTTGCCAATGAGCAGTTCTTC. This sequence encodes CASSSPLAGVANEQFF.